This paragraph covers one TCR beta chain sequence. What it recognizes is unknown. The data were taken from a study of OX40 agonist ivuxolimab in advanced cancers. Turning to the study itself: A history of anti-PD-1, anti-PD-L1 or anti-CTLA-4 therapy was acceptable, and over 30% had some.

Overall study findings and caveats: Some nonresponders likewise displayed low normalized T-cell clonal expansion. Patients who responded partially at 0.1-3.0 mg/kg showed clonal expansion ranking among the lowest. CD8+ T cells (on average) carried more expanded clones than CD4+ T cells.

Losses at the gene ends were 2 bases for V and 3 bases for J; bases not matched to a gene: 1. CDR3 length: 14 residues. CDR1 and CDR2 from the germline V gene are MDHEN and SYDVKM. Clones were read by immunoSEQ multiplex PCR, and TCRdb kept only the in-frame ones, dropping some. The sample shows some 49,000 clones, nearly 80% of them seen only once. This sequence originates from an adult with an advanced solid tumor such as melanoma, head and neck, liver or kidney cancer. The chain employs TRBV28 and TRBJ2-3; 8 bases align to TRBD1. The sample consisted of CD4+ or CD8+ T cells sorted from blood, taken in a trial of the OX40 agonist ivuxolimab. This CDR3 reads CASSLRTGTDTQYF. The CDR3 coding sequence is TGTGCCAGCAGTTTAAGGACAGGGACAGATACGCAGTATTTT. The full variable domain, completed using reference TRBV28 and TRBJ2-3, is DVKVTQSSRYLVKRTGEKVFLECVQDMDHENMFWYRQDPGLGLRLIYFSYDVKMKEKGDIPEGYSVSREKKERFSLILESASTNQTSMYLCASSLRTGTDTQYFGPGTRLTVL.